Presented here are 21 T cell receptor beta chains from one specimen sequenced in a study of blood T cell repertoires in COVID-19. TCRdb's copy holds only in-frame clones and misses some; the assay was immunoSEQ multiplex PCR. The table lists under 170,000 clones, roughly 80% of them singletons. The sequenced sample was peripheral blood. Every receptor here comes from a man aged 70-80 years with acute or convalescent COVID-19.

The rearrangement joins TRBV12-5 to TRBJ1-1; D is uncertain. The V end was cut by 5 bases, the J end by 2 bases, with 9 bases between. This CDR3 has 13 residues. Germline V gene sequence: CDR1 LGHNT, CDR2 FRNRAP. The CDR3 region is CASGLKTNTEAFF. The CDR3 DNA is TGTGCTAGTGGTCTGAAGACTAACACTGAAGCTTTCTTT.

This chain connects TRBV2 to TRBJ2-7; 8 bases map to TRBD1. The CDR3 length is 16 residues. V lost 5 bases, J lost 2 bases, and 11 bases stayed unmatched. CDR1 is SNHLY, CDR2 FYNNEI, per germline. The DNA of the CDR3 is TGTGCCAGCAGTCAGCCTCCGGGACAGGAAACCTACGAGCAGTACTTC. The encoded protein is CASSQPPGQETYEQYF.

About this clone: A much larger clone differs from this one at a single base, so this may be a read error. This chain links TRBV28 with TRBJ2-3, with D tentatively TRBD2 (6 bases). V shed 3 bases and J shed 3 bases, with 10 bases lying between them. Germline lookup yields CDR1 MDHEN and CDR2 SYDVKM. The CDR3 sequence is 14 residues long. The DNA of the CDR3 is TGTGCCAGCAGTTTTATGGCGGGGACAGATACGCAGTATTTT. It is translated as CASSFMAGTDTQYF.

The table lists this clone with a count of one. J is TRBJ2-1 and V is TRBV3-1 (or the pseudogene TRBV3-2); 7 positions match TRBD2. With 4 bases clipped from V and 0 bases from J, the junction kept 9 bases outside the gene matches. The CDR3 has 17 amino acids. Germline CDR1 is LGHDT and CDR2 is YNNKEL (reference sequence). As DNA, the CDR3 is TGTGCCAGCAGCCCCCAACTAGCGAGAGGCTCCTACAATGAGCAGTTCTTC. Translated: CASSPQLARGSYNEQFF.

This clone showed up just once. V is TRBV2 and J is TRBJ1-5; D gene ambiguous. The CDR3 spans 12 residues. Trimming took off 6 bases at V and 3 bases at J, with 6 bases between the two ends. Germline V gene data show CDR1 as SNHLY and CDR2 as FYNNEI. This chain's CDR3 is CASRRVNQPQHF. The CDR3 DNA follows: TGTGCCAGCAGACGAGTCAATCAGCCCCAGCATTTT.

CDR3 nucleotide sequence: TGTGCCAGCAGCTTAGTTGGGACAGGGGTATCTGGGGCCAACGTCCTGACTTTC. Amino acids: CASSLVGTGVSGANVLTF. The chain combines TRBV7-3 with TRBJ2-6; TRBD1 matches at 10 bases. Germline V gene data show CDR1 as SGHTA and CDR2 as FQGTGA. V lost 2 bases and J lost 1; bases outside the gene matches: 5. The CDR3 has 18 amino acids.

The chain has TRBV3-1 (or the pseudogene TRBV3-2) and TRBJ2-3; maybe TRBD2 (6 bases). Germline V gene sequence: CDR1 LGHDT, CDR2 YNNKEL (reference sequence). The V end lost 1 base, the J end lost 4 bases, and 12 bases lay between the germline ends. CDR3 length: 15 amino acids. CDR3 sequence (DNA): TGTGCCAGCAGCCAAGGTCTGCCGGGGGCAGATACGCAGTATTTT. As protein: CASSQGLPGADTQYF.

The genes are TRBV18 and TRBJ2-1; TRBD2 might be the D (6 bases). Germline V lookup: CDR1 KGHSH, CDR2 LQKENI. Trimming pared 3 bases from V and 9 bases from J, leaving 18 bases between. The CDR3 has 15 residues. The CDR3 DNA sequence: TGTGCCAGCTCACCTGGACCTGGTGCGGGAAGTGAGCAGTTCTTC. Translating gives CASSPGPGAGSEQFF.

The chain uses TRBV3-1 (or the pseudogene TRBV3-2) and TRBJ2-7; 7 nucleotides align to TRBD1. CDR1 is LGHDT, CDR2 YNNKEL, per germline (reference sequence). The J segment lost 0 bases and the V segment lost 0 bases, leaving 2 bases of the junction unmatched. The CDR3 loop spans 15 amino acids. The CDR3 here is CASSQDGDSSYEQYF. For the CDR3, the DNA is TGTGCCAGCAGCCAAGATGGGGACAGCTCCTACGAGCAGTACTTC.

This clone appeared once. The V gene is TRBV5-1, the J gene TRBJ2-7; 11 bases are shared with TRBD1. Unmatched junction bases numbered 1, after V lost 0 bases and J lost 2 bases. The germline V gene encodes CDR1 SGHRS and CDR2 YFSETQ. This CDR3 comprises 15 residues. CDR3 bases: TGCGCCAGCAGCTTGGAGGGACAGGGGGCCTACGAGCAGTACTTC. The encoded protein is CASSLEGQGAYEQYF.

The chain couples TRBV5-1 to TRBJ2-7; 7 nucleotides match TRBD1. CDR1 and CDR2 (germline): SGHRS, YFSETQ. The CDR3 is made up of 14 amino acids. V shed 5 bases, J shed 2 bases, and the junction held 7 bases outside the gene matches. CDR3 sequence reads: CASRPGTVTYEQYF. For the CDR3, the DNA is TGCGCCAGCAGACCCGGGACAGTCACCTACGAGCAGTACTTC.

The V gene is TRBV28, the J gene TRBJ2-2; no firm D call. The germline V and J ends were trimmed by 3 bases and 0 bases, with 5 bases remaining between them. The CDR3 is made up of 14 amino acids. Germline V lookup: CDR1 MDHEN, CDR2 SYDVKM. DNA for the CDR3: TGTGCCAGCAGTTTTTACACGAACACCGGGGAGCTGTTTTTT. Encoded protein: CASSFYTNTGELFF.

This chain connects TRBV9 to TRBJ1-1, with D possibly matching TRBD1 (5 bases). The CDR3 covers 14 residues. V lost 0 bases and J 8 bases, leaving 14 bases between the germline ends. The germline V gene has CDR1 SGDLS and CDR2 YYNGEE. CDR3 region: CASSVVRDLTEAFF. The CDR3 nucleotides are TGTGCCAGCAGCGTAGTTAGGGACTTGACCGAAGCTTTCTTT.

This sequence joins TRBV7-2 and TRBJ2-3; a weak D match, TRBD2 (6 bases). Per germline, CDR1 SGHTA and CDR2 FQGNSA. The CDR3 has 16 residues. Deletions cut 7 bases from V and 0 bases from J, with 17 bases between. The chain's CDR3 is CASTPGLRGSTDTQYF. The CDR3, as DNA: TGTGCCAGCACCCCAGGGTTACGGGGGAGCACAGATACGCAGTATTTT.

This clone was recorded only once. The chain couples TRBV6-6 to TRBJ2-5; D ambiguous. V was shortened by 4 bases and J by 4 bases, with 4 bases between the two germline ends. CDR3 length: 11 residues. CDR1 MNHNY and CDR2 SVGAGI come from the germline V gene (reference sequence). This CDR3 is CASSSIETQYF. The DNA for the CDR3 is TGTGCCAGCAGTTCCATAGAGACCCAGTACTTC.

The CDR3 DNA reads as TGTGCCAGCAGACCAAGTAGGAACACTGAAGCTTTCTTT. Translation gives CASRPSRNTEAFF. The chain recombines TRBV6-5 with TRBJ1-1, with no clear D. CDR3 length: 13 amino acids. Germline V gene sequence: CDR1 MNHEY, CDR2 SVGAGI. The V and J ends lost 6 bases and 1 base respectively, with 9 bases between them.

The chain has TRBV3-1 (or the pseudogene TRBV3-2) and TRBJ2-7; 7 bases align to TRBD2. Germline V gene sequence: CDR1 LGHDT, CDR2 YNNKEL (reference sequence). Trimming removed 4 bases from V and 10 bases from J; junction bases left unmatched: 10. The CDR3 sequence is 13 residues long. Here the CDR3 DNA reads TGTGCCAGCAGCCGAGAGGTCCTAGCGGTACAGTACTTC. The encoded protein is CASSREVLAVQYF.

As concerns this clone: This same CDR3 is encoded by further DNA sequences in the sample. V is TRBV6-5 and J is TRBJ2-2, with TRBD1 matching over 7 bases. This CDR3 has 15 amino acids. Trimming at V came to 2 bases and at J to 4 bases, leaving 4 bases not matched to a gene. Looked up from germline, CDR1 is MNHEY and CDR2 is SVGAGI. The CDR3 loop reads CASSYGSGGTGELFF. Here the CDR3 DNA reads TGTGCCAGCAGTTACGGTTCAGGGGGCACCGGGGAGCTGTTTTTT.

The chain couples TRBV9 to TRBJ1-1; no definite D call. This CDR3 has 13 amino acids. Per germline, CDR1 SGDLS and CDR2 YYNGEE. With 8 bases removed from V and 5 bases from J, the gap between germline ends came to 16 bases. CDR3 coding DNA: TGTGCCAGTCATGACGGAGGCGGGACTGAAGCTTTCTTT. Encoded protein: CASHDGGGTEAFF.

The chain recombines TRBV28 with TRBJ1-5; D possibly corresponds to TRBD1 (5 bases). Trimming stripped 3 bases from V and 0 bases from J, with 18 bases between. CDR3 length: 18 amino acids. Germline CDR1 is MDHEN and CDR2 is SYDVKM. CDR3 residues: CASSLGRWGGYSNQPQHF. The CDR3 DNA reads TGTGCCAGCAGTTTGGGCAGGTGGGGGGGATATAGCAATCAGCCCCAGCATTTT.

The chain couples TRBV7-2 to TRBJ2-2; TRBD1 matches at 7 bases. CDR1 is SGHTA, CDR2 FQGNSA, per germline. V gave up 6 bases and J gave up 2 bases; unmatched junction bases: 12. This CDR3 contains 17 residues. The CDR3 spells CASRRPIGQANTGELFF. The CDR3 coding sequence is TGTGCCAGCAGAAGGCCGATTGGACAGGCCAACACCGGGGAGCTGTTTTTT.